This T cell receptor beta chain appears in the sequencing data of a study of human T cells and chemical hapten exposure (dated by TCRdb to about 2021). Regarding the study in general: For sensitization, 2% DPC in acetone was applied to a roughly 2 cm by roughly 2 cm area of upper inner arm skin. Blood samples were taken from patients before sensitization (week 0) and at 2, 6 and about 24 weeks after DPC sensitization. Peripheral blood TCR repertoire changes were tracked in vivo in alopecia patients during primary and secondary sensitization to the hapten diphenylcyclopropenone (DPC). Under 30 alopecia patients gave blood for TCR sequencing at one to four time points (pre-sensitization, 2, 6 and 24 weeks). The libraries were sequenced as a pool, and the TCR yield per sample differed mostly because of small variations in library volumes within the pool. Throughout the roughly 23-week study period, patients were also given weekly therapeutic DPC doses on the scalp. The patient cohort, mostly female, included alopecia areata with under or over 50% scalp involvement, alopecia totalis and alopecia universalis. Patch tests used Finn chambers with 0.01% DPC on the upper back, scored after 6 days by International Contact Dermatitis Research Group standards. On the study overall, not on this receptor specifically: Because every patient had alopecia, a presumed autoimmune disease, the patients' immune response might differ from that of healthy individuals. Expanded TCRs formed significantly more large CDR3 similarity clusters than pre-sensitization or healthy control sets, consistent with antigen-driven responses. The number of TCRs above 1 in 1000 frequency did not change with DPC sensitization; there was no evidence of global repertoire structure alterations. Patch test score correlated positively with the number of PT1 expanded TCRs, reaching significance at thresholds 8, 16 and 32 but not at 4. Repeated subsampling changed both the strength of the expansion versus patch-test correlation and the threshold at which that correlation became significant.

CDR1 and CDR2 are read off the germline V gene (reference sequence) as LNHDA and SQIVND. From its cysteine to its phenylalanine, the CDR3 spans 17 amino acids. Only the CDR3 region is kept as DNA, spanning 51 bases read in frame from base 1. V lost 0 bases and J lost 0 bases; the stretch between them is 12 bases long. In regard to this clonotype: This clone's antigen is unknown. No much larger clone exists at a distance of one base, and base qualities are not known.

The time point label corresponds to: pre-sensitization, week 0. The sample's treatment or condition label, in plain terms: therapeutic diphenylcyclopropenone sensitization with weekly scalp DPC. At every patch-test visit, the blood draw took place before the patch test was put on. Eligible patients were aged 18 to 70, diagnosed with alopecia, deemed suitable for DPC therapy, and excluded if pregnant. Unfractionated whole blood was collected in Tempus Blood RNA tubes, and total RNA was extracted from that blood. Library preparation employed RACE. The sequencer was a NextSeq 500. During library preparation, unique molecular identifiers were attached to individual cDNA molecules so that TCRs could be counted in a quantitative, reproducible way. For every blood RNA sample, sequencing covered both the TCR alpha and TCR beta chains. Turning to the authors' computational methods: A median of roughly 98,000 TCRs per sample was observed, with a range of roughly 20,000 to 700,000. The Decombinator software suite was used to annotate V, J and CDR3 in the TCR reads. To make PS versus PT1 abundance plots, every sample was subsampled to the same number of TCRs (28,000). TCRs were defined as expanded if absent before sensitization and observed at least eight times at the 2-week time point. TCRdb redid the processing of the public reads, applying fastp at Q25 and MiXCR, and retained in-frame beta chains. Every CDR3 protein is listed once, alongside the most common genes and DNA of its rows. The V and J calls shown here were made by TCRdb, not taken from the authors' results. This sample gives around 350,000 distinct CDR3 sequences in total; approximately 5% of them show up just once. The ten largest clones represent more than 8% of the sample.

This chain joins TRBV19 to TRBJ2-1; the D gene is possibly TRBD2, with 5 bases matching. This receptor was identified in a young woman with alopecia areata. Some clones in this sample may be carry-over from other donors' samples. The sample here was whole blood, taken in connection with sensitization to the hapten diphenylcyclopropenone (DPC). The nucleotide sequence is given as TGTGCCAGTAGTATAGATGAGGAGGTCAGCTCCTACAATGAGCAGTTCTTC. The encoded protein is CASSIDEEVSSYNEQFF.